The T cell receptor (beta chain) under discussion was sequenced for a study of tumor and adjacent non-tumor tissue in lung cancer (dated by TCRdb to the late 2010s). In terms of the full investigation: By cancer type, the cohort comprised some twelve adenocarcinoma patients, a couple of squamous cell carcinoma patients and 1 small cell lung cancer patient. The 15 or so patients were aged about 30 to 80 years, included ten or so men and 5 women, and had TNM stage I to III disease. A total of fewer than 150 million productive TCRbeta reads were generated by sequencing, corresponding to an average of roughly 4.1 million reads per sample. The study compared bulk TCRbeta repertoires from lung tumor tissue and matched distant non-tumor lung tissue of some 14 lung cancer patients. About 30 paired specimens, one tumor and one normal lung sample per patient, were profiled by TCRbeta CDR3 sequencing. Overall results and qualifications from the work: Peripheral blood was not sequenced, so blood TCRbeta repertoires were not examined in the lung cancer patients of the study. The top 100 clones accounted for a significantly larger cumulative portion of the repertoire in normal lung than in tumor tissue. TCR diversity (inverse Simpson) was significantly higher in tumor than in normal lung tissue (roughly 430 vs 170, P = 0.0075, Mann-Whitney U test). The methods do not name the sequencing platform or mention unique molecular identifiers. The cohort had only 15 patients, and the authors noted that larger samples and more detailed clinical data are needed. Younger patients had significantly higher TCR diversity, and higher tumor TCR diversity was associated with shorter overall and disease-free survival.

As a fraction of the sample, this clonotype is medium-sized (0.01 to 0.1%). It lacks a known antigen. One base away there is no much larger clone; base qualities are not given. The method behind the library was multiplex PCR. Sequencing was carried out with an Illumina HiSeq 2500. Following protocols modified from ARM-PCR, the researchers constructed TCRbeta libraries through three rounds of nested PCR with primers (Table S4). Before sequencing, PCR products of 200-500 bp were excised from the gel and purified with the QIAquick gel extraction kit. The study's own analysis went as follows. Reads were cleaned using Trimmomatic, were merged into complete CDR3 sequences using FLASH, and were assigned to V(D)J germline segments using MiTCR. Clonal diversity was computed as the inverse Simpson's index with VDJtools. A read counted as productive if the sequence was in-frame and lacked a premature stop codon. The public sequencing data were trimmed at Q25 with fastp and processed into clonotypes with MiXCR by TCRdb, which kept only in-frame beta chains. Rows with a matching CDR3 protein are joined into one entry that keeps the most common DNA and genes. In this record, the V and J calls reflect TCRdb's handling and not the investigators' own analysis. This sample lists 75,000 to 80,000 distinct CDR3 sequences; roughly 80% were detected once. The top ten hold 13% of the sample.

Between the V and J ends, shortened by 4 bases and 8 bases respectively, the junction contains 14 bases. Per the germline V gene, SQVTM is the CDR1 and ANQGSEA is the CDR2. There are 12 amino acids in the CDR3, from cysteine to phenylalanine inclusive. Here the CDR3 DNA is all that survives: 36 bases in frame from base 1. RNA was isolated from bulk, unsorted tissue, and RNA quality was assessed with a NanoDrop ND-1000 and an Agilent 2100. Donors were newly diagnosed lung cancer patients admitted for thoracic surgery in China between August and November 2014, without prior chemotherapy. The study excluded patients who had received radiotherapy or chemotherapy before or who had another cancer at the same time. Surgical tissue pieces of about 1-2.3 cm3 were preserved in RNAlater solution and were kept at -80 degrees C until use.

The sequenced material came from lung tumor tissue. This sequence was found in a woman between 50 and 59 years old with non-small cell lung cancer. The V gene is TRBV29-1 and the J gene is TRBJ1-2; TRBD1 is a possible D gene, resting on 5 matching bases. The nucleotide sequence is TGCAGCGTTGCGGGGGGAAATATAGGCTACACCTTC. Translated, it reads CSVAGGNIGYTF.